One and the same sample provided the 11 T cell receptor beta chains below, sequenced in a study of T cells in localized non-small cell lung cancer. Measured with immunoSEQ multiplex PCR; TCRdb has only the in-frame clones, and not every one. The data contain around 55,000 clones, around nine tenths of them singletons. The sequences come from PBMCs, collected before any cancer treatment. The source of these receptors is a female donor with stage II lung adenocarcinoma.

The sample holds one count of this clone. The V call is TRBV7-8, the J call TRBJ1-1; 7 nucleotides line up with TRBD1. CDR3 length equals 16 residues. CDR1 SGHVS and CDR2 FQNEAQ come from the germline V gene. The J segment lost 0 bases and the V segment lost 5 bases, leaving 9 bases of the junction unmatched. The CDR3 sequence: CASSNWDRSLNTEAFF. CDR3 nucleotide sequence: TGTGCCAGCAGCAACTGGGACAGATCCTTGAACACTGAAGCTTTCTTT.

The chain links TRBV20-1 to TRBJ1-2, with D hard to call. Trimming stripped 7 bases from V and 4 bases from J, with 10 bases between. This CDR3 has 11 amino acids. Germline V gives CDR1 DFQATT, CDR2 SNEGSKA (reference sequence). Here the CDR3 DNA reads TGCAGTGTCGTGGGTTTCTATGGCTACACCTTC. Its translation is CSVVGFYGYTF.

The V gene is TRBV29-1, the J gene TRBJ2-1; 12 bases agree with TRBD2. The CDR3 runs to 14 residues. The V gene end was trimmed by 3 bases and the J gene end by 6 bases; junction bases not matched to a gene: 3. Germline loops: CDR1 SQVTM, CDR2 ANQGSEA. This CDR3 is CSVETSGGSNEQFF. The CDR3 nucleotides read TGCAGCGTTGAGACTAGCGGGGGTAGCAATGAGCAGTTCTTC.

The table lists this clone with a few counts. The chain couples TRBV7-9 to TRBJ1-6, with unresolved D. Germline values: CDR1 SEHNR, CDR2 FQNEAQ (reference sequence). The CDR3 has 15 residues. V lost 0 bases, J lost 5 bases, and 8 bases lay in between. The CDR3 nucleotides read TGTGCCAGCAGCTTAGCCGCACAGAATAATTCACCCCTCCACTTT. Protein sequence: CASSLAAQNNSPLHF.

The gene calls are TRBV6-1 and TRBJ1-3, with TRBD1 as a possible D gene (6 bases). V dropped 5 bases and J dropped 3 bases, with 14 bases sitting between them. CDR1 and CDR2 (germline): MNHNS, SASEGT. CDR3 size: 15 residues. The CDR3 sequence: CASSSRDIGGNTIYF. The CDR3 DNA is TGTGCCAGCAGTTCAAGGGACATTGGTGGAAACACCATATATTTT.

This chain uses TRBV6-6 with TRBJ1-1; 9 bases are a match to TRBD1. V was clipped by 2 bases and J by 6 bases; unmatched bases: 10. This CDR3 is 16 amino acids long. Germline loops: CDR1 MNHNY, CDR2 SVGAGI (reference sequence). The chain's CDR3 is CASSYPLSGQGPEAFF. The DNA for the CDR3 is TGTGCCAGCAGTTACCCTCTATCCGGACAGGGGCCTGAAGCTTTCTTT.

V is TRBV5-6 and J is TRBJ1-3, with a possible D match to TRBD1 (6 bases). Trimming pared 1 base from V and 10 bases from J, leaving 15 bases between. The CDR3 extends over 14 amino acids. Germline V gene sequence: CDR1 SGHDT, CDR2 YYEEEE. The CDR3 spells CASSLTGPKVTIYF. CDR3 DNA: TGTGCCAGCAGCTTGACAGGGCCCAAAGTGACCATATATTTT.

J is TRBJ2-5 and V is TRBV11-2, with a possible D match to TRBD2 (5 bases). V was trimmed by 0 bases and J by 7 bases, leaving 12 bases between them. The CDR3 has 14 amino acids. Germline loops: CDR1 SGHAT, CDR2 FQNNGV. The CDR3 reads CASSLDAGGGTQYF. CDR3 sequence (DNA): TGTGCCAGCAGCTTAGATGCCGGAGGCGGGACCCAGTACTTC.

The chain carries TRBV29-1 and TRBJ1-1; TRBD1 matches at 9 bases. After removal of 5 bases from V and 2 bases from J, the junction contained 3 bases not matched to a gene. Germline V gene data show CDR1 as SQVTM and CDR2 as ANQGSEA. CDR3 length: 13 residues. CDR3 protein: CSVTGGGNTEAFF. The DNA of the CDR3 is TGCAGCGTTACAGGGGGCGGAAACACTGAAGCTTTCTTT. Based on the CDR3 plus reference TRBV29-1 and TRBJ1-1, the full variable domain is SAVISQKPSRDICQRGTSLTIQCQVDSQVTMMFWYRQQPGQSLTLIATANQGSEATYESGFVIDKFPISRPNLTFSTLTVSNMSPEDSSIYLCSVTGGGNTEAFFGQGTRLTVV.

V is TRBV5-6 and J is TRBJ2-7; D possibly corresponds to TRBD1 (5 bases). Trimming cost V 3 bases and J 5 bases, with 15 bases left between them. The CDR3 covers 14 residues. In germline, CDR1 is SGHDT, CDR2 YYEEEE. This CDR3 reads CASSSLGPRDEQYF. CDR3 DNA sequence: TGTGCCAGCAGCTCCTTGGGCCCCAGGGACGAGCAGTACTTC.

The chain combines TRBV30 with TRBJ1-6; D might be TRBD1 (6 bases). The CDR3 has 13 residues. V dropped 5 bases and J dropped 1 base, with 6 bases sitting between them. From germline, CDR1 is GTSNPN and CDR2 SVGIG (reference sequence). The CDR3 DNA reads as TGTGCCTGGGACAGGTCCTATAATTCACCCCTCCACTTT. It translates to CAWDRSYNSPLHF.